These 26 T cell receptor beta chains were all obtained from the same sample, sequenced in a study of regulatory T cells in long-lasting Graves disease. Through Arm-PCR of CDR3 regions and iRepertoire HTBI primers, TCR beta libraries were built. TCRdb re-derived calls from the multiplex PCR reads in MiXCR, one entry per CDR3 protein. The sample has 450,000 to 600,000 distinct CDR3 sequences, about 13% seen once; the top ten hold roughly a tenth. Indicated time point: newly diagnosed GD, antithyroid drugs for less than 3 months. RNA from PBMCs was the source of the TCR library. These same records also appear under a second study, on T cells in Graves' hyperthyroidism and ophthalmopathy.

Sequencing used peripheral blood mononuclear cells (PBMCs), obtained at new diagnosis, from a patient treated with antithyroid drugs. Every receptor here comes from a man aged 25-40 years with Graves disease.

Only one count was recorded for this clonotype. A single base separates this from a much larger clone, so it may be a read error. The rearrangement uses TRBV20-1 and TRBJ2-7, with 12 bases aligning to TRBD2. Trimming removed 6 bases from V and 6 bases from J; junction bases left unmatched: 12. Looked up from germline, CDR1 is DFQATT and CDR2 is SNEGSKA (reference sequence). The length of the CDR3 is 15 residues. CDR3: CSALTSGSKGGEQYF. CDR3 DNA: TGCAGTGCCCTGACTAGCGGGAGTAAAGGGGGCGAGCAGTACTTC.

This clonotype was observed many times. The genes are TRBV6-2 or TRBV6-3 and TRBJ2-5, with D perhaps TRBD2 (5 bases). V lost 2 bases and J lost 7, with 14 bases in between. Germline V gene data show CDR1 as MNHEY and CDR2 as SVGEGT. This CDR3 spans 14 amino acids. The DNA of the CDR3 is TGTGCCAGCAGTTACGCGGGCGGTCACTGGACCCAGTACTTC. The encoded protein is CASSYAGGHWTQYF.

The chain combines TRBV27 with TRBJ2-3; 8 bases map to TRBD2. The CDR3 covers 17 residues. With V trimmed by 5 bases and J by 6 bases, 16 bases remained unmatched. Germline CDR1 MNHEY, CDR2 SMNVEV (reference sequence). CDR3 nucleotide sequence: TGTGCCAGCAGTCCGACCGTGGAGCGGGAGTTTACGGATACGCAGTATTTT. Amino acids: CASSPTVEREFTDTQYF.

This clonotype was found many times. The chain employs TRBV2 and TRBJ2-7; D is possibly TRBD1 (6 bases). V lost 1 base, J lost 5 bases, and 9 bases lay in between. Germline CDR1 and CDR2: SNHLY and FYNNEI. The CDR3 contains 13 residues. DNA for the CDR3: TGTGCCAGCAGTGAAGACAGGGTAAACGAGCAGTACTTC. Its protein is CASSEDRVNEQYF.

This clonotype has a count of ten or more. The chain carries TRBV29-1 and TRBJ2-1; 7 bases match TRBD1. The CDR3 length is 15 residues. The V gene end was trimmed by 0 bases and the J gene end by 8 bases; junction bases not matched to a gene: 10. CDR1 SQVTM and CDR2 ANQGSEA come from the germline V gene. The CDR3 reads CSVEDQGTVFHEQFF. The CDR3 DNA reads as TGCAGCGTTGAAGACCAAGGGACAGTTTTCCATGAGCAGTTCTTC.

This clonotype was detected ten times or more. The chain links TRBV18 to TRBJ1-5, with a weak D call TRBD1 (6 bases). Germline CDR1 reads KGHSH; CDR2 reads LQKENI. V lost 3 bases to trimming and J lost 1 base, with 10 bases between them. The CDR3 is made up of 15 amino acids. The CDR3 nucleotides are TGTGCCAGCTCACCGGGGGCGGGCAGCAATCAGCCCCAGCATTTT. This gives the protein CASSPGAGSNQPQHF.

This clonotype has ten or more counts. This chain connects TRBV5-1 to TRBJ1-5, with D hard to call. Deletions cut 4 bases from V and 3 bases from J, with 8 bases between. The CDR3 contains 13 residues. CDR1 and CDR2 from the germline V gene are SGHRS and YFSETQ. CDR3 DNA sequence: TGCGCCAGCAGCGCCAGTCTCAATCAGCCCCAGCATTTT. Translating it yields CASSASLNQPQHF.

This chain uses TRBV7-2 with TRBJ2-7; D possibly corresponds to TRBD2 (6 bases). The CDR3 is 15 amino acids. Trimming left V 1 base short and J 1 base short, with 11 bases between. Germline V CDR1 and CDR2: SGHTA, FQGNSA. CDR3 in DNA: TGTGCCAGCAGCTTAGAGGGCGGGAAATCCTACGAGCAGTACTTC. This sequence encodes CASSLEGGKSYEQYF.

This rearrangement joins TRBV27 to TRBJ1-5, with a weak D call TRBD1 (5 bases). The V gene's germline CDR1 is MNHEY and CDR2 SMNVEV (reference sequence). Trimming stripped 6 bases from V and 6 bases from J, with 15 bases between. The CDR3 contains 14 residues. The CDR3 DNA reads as TGTGCCAGCAGACCAGTTGGGGCCGTTCAGCCCCAGCATTTT. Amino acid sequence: CASRPVGAVQPQHF.

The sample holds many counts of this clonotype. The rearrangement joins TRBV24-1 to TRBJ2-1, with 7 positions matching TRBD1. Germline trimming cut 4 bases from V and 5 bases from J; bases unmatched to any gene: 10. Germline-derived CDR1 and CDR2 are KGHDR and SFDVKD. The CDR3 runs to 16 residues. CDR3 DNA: TGTGCCACCAGTGACTACGCAGTGACAGGGAACAATGAGCAGTTCTTC. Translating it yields CATSDYAVTGNNEQFF.

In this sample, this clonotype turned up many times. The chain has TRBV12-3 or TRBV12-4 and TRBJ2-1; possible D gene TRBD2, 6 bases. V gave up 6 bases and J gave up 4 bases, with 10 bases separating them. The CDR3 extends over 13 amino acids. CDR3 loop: CASRGEDYNEQFF. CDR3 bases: TGTGCCAGCAGGGGGGAGGATTACAATGAGCAGTTCTTC.

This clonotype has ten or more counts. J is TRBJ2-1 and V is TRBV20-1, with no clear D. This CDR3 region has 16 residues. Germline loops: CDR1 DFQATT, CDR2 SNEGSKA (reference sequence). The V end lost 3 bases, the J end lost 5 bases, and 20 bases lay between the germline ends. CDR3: CSARAPSLSPDNEQFF. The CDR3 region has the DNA TGCAGTGCTAGGGCCCCCTCCCTTAGCCCCGACAATGAGCAGTTCTTC.

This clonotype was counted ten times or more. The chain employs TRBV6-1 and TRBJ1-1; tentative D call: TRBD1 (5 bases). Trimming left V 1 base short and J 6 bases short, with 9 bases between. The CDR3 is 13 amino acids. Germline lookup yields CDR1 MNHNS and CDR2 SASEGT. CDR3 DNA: TGTGCCAGCAGTGAAGTTCTGGGGGCTGAAGCTTTCTTT. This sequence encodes CASSEVLGAEAFF.

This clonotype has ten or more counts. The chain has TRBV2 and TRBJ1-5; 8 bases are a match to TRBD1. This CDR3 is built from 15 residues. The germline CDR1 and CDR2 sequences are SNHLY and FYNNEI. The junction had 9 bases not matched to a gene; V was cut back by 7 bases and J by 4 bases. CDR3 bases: TGTGCCAGCACCGATACAGGGGGACCAAATCAGCCCCAGCATTTT. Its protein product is CASTDTGGPNQPQHF.

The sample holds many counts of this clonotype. The CDR3 DNA is TGTGCCAGCAATCCTAGCGGCGGGAGTTTGGAGACCCAGTACTTC. It encodes CASNPSGGSLETQYF. The gene calls are TRBV12-3 or TRBV12-4 and TRBJ2-1, with 7 nucleotides matching TRBD2. The last part of the DNA fits TRBJ2-5 better; the J call may be wrong. The CDR3 contains 15 residues.

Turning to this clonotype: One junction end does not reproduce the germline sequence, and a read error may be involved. The CDR3 loop is CVSSVDDRGLYEQYF. The DNA of the CDR3 is TGTGTCAGCAGCGTAGATGACAGGGGTCTGTACGAGCAGTACTTC. This chain joins TRBV9 and TRBJ2-7; TRBD1 agrees at 8 bases. The germline V gene encodes CDR1 SGDLS and CDR2 YYNGEE. CDR3 length equals 15 residues.

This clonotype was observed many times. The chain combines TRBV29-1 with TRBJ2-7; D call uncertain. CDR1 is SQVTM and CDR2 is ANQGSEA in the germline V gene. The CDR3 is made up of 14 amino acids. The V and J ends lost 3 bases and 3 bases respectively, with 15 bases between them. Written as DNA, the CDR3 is TGCAGCGTTGATGGGGAAGAGTCAGACTACGAGCAGTACTTC. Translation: CSVDGEESDYEQYF.

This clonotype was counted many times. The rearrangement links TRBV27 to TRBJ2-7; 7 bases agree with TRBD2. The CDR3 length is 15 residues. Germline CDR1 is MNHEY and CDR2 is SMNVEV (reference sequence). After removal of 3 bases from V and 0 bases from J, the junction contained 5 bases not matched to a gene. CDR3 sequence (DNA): TGTGCCAGCAGTTTCCGGGGGGAGACCTCCTACGAGCAGTACTTC. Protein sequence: CASSFRGETSYEQYF.

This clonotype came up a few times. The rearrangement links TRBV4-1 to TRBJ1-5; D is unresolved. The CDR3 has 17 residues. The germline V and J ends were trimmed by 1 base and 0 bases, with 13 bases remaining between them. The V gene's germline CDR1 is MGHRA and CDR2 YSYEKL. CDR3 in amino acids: CASSQVGVLYSNQPQHF. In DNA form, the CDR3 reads TGCGCCAGCAGCCAAGTGGGCGTGCTTTATAGCAATCAGCCCCAGCATTTT.

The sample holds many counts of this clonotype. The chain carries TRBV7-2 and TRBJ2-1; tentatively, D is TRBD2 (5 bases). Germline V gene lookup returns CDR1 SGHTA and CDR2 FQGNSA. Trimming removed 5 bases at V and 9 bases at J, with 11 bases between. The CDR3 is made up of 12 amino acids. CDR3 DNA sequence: TGTGCCAGCAGCCCCCCACGGGGTGAGCAGTTCTTC. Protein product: CASSPPRGEQFF.

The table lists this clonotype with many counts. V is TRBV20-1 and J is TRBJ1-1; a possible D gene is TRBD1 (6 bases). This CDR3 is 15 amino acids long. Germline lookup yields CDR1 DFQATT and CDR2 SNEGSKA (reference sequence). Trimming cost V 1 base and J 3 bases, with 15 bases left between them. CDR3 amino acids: CSARAGADLDTEAFF. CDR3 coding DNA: TGCAGTGCTAGAGCAGGGGCGGACCTGGACACTGAAGCTTTCTTT.

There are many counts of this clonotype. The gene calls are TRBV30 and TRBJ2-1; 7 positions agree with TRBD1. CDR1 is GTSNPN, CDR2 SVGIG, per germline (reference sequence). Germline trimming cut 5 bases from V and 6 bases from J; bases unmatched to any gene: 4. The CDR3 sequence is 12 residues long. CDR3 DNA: TGTGCCTGGGCAGGGGGAATCAATGAGCAGTTCTTC. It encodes CAWAGGINEQFF.

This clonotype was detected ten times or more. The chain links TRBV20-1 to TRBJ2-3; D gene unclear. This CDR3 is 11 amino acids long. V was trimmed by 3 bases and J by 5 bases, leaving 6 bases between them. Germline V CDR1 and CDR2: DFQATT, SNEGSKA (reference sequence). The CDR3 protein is CSASFGDTQYF. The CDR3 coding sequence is TGCAGTGCTAGCTTCGGAGATACGCAGTATTTT.

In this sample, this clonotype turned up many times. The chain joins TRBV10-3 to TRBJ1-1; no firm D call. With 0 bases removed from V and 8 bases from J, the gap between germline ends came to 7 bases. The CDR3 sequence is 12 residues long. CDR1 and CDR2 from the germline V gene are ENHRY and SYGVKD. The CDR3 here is CAISESIGEAFF. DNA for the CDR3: TGTGCCATCAGTGAGTCGATAGGAGAAGCTTTCTTT.

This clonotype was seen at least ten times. The CDR3 loop is CASSLEVGDSGNEQFF. The CDR3 DNA reads as TGCGCCAGCAGCTTGGAGGTGGGAGATTCAGGGAATGAGCAGTTCTTC. V usage is TRBV5-1 and J usage is TRBJ2-1; D is possibly TRBD1 or TRBD2 (5 bases each). Germline V gene data show CDR1 as SGHRS and CDR2 as YFSETQ. V gave up 0 bases and J gave up 7 bases, with 17 bases separating them. The CDR3 is made up of 16 amino acids.

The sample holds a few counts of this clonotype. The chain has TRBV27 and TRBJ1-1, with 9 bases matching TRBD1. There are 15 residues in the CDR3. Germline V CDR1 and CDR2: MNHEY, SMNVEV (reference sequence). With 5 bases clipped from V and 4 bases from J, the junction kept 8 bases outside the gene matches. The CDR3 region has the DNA TGTGCCAGCAGTCCCGGGACAGGGTTGGCCACTGAAGCTTTCTTT. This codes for CASSPGTGLATEAFF.